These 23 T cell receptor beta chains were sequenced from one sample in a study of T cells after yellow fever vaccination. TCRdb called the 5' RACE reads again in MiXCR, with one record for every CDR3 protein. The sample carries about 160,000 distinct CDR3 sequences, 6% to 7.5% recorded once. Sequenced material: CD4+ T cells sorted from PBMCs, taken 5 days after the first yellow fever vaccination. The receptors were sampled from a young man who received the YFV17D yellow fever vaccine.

The CDR3: CASRGKRNQPQHF. The CDR3 coding sequence is TGTGCCAGCAGGGGAAAGAGAAATCAGCCCCAGCATTTT. V is TRBV28 and J is TRBJ1-5; D is undetermined. Germline CDR1 and CDR2: MDHEN and SYDVKM. Between the trimmed V and J ends, which lost 6 bases and 4 bases, there was a span of 10 bases. CDR3 length equals 13 residues.

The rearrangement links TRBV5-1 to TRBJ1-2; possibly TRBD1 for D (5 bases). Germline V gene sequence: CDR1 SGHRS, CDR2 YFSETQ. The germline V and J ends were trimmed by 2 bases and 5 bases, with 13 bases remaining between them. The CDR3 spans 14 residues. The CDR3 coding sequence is TGCGCCAGCAGCTTCCAAGGGGCGGAGTATGGCTACACCTTC. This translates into CASSFQGAEYGYTF.

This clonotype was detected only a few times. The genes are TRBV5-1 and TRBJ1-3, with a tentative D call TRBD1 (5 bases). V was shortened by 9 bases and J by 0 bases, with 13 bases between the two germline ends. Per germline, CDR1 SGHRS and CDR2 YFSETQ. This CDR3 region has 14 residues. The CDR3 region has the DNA TGCGCCATTATTGAGGGGCGCTCTGGAAACACCATATATTTT. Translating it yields CAIIEGRSGNTIYF.

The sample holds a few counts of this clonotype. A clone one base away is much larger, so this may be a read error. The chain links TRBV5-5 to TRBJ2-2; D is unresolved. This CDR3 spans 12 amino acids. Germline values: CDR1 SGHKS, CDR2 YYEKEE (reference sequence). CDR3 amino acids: CARSLYIGELFF. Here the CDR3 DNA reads TGTGCCAGAAGCTTGTATATCGGGGAGCTGTTTTTT. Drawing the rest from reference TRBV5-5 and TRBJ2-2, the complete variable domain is DAGVTQSPTHLIKTRGQQVTLRCSPISGHKSVSWYQQVLGQGPQFIFQYYEKEERGRGNFPDRFSARQFPNYSSELNVNALLLGDSALYLCARSLYIGELFFGEGSRLTVL.

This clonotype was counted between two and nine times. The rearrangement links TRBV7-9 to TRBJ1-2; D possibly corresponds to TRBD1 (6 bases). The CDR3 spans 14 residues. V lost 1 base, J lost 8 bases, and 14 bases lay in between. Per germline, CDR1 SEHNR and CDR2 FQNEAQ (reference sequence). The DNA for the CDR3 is TGTGCCAGCAGCTTAGAGGGGCAGGGGATCGGCTACACCTTC. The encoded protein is CASSLEGQGIGYTF.

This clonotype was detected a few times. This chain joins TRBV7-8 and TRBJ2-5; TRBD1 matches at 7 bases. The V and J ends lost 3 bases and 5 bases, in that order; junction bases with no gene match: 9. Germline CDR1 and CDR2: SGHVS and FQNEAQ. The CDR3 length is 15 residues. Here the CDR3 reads CASSFDRVGGETQYF. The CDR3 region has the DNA TGTGCCAGCAGCTTTGACAGGGTAGGAGGCGAGACCCAGTACTTC.

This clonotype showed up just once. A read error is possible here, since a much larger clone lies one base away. CDR3 in amino acids: CASNELYNEQFF. In DNA, the CDR3 is TGTGCCAGCAATGAACTATACAATGAGCAGTTCTTC. The chain combines TRBV12-3 or TRBV12-4 with TRBJ2-1; D call uncertain. CDR3 size: 12 residues. Trimming removed 7 bases from V and 4 bases from J, with 8 bases in between.

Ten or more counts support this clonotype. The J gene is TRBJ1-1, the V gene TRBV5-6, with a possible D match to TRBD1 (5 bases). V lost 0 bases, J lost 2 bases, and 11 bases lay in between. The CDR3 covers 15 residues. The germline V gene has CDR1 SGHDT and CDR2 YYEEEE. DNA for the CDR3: TGTGCCAGCAGCTTGGCCACCCAGGGTAACACTGAAGCTTTCTTT. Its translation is CASSLATQGNTEAFF.

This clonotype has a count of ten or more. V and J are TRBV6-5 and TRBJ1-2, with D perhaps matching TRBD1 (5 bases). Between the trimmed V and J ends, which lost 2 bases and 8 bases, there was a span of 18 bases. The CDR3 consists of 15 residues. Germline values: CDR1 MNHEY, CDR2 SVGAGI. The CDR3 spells CASSYAAGGSWGYTF. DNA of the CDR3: TGTGCCAGCAGTTACGCCGCGGGGGGGTCTTGGGGCTACACCTTC.

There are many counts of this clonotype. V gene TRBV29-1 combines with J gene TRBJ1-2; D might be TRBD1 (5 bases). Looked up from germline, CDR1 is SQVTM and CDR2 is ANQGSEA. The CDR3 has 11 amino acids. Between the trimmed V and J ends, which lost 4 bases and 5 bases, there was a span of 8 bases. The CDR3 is CSVGQGYGYTF. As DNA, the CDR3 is TGCAGCGTTGGCCAGGGATATGGCTACACCTTC.

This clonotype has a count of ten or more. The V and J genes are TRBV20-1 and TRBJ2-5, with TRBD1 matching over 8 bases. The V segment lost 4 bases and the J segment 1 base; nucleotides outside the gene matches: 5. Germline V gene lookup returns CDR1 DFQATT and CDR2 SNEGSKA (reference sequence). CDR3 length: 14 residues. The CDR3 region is CSANRQGFQETQYF. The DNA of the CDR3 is TGCAGTGCTAACCGACAGGGGTTCCAAGAGACCCAGTACTTC.

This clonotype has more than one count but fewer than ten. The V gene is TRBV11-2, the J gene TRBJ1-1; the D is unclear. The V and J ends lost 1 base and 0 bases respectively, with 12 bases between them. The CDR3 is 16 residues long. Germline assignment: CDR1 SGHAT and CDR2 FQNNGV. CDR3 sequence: CASSLVGPRMNTEAFF. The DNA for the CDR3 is TGTGCCAGCAGCTTAGTAGGGCCTCGAATGAACACTGAAGCTTTCTTT.

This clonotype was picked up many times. The CDR3 DNA sequence: TGCGCCAGCAGCCCTCATGGGGCCTGGCAGTTCTTC. As protein: CASSPHGAWQFF. The chain has TRBV4-1 and TRBJ2-1; D is possibly TRBD1 (5 bases). The V gene lost 4 bases and the J gene lost 12 bases, with 13 bases spanning the gap. The CDR3 has 12 residues. CDR1 and CDR2 from the germline V gene are MGHRA and YSYEKL.

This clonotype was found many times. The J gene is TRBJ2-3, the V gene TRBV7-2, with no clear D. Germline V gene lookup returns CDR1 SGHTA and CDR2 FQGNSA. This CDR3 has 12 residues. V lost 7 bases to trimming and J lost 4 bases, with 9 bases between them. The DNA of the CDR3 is TGTGCCAGCAACGCCCCTCCAGATACGCAGTATTTT. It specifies CASNAPPDTQYF.

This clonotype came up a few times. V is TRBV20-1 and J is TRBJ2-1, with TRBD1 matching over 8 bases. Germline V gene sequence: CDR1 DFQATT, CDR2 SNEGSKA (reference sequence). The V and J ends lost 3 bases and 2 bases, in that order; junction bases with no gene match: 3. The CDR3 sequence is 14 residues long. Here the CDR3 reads CSARRQGPYNEQFF. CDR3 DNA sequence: TGCAGTGCTAGGAGACAGGGGCCCTACAATGAGCAGTTCTTC.

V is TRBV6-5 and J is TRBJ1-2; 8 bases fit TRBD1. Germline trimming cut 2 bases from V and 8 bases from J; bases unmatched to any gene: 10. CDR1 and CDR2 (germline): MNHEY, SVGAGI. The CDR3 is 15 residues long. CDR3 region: CASSYTTGEVEGYTF. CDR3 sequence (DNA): TGTGCCAGCAGTTACACGACAGGGGAGGTGGAAGGCTACACCTTC.

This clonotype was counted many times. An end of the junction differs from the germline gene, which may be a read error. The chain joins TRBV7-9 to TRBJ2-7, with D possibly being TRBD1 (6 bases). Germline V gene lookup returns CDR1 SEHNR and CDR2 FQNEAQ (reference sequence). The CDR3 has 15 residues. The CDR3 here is CASSLASTGGYEQYF. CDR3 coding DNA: TGTGCCAGCAGCCTAGCCTCGACAGGTGGTTACGAGCAGTACTTC.

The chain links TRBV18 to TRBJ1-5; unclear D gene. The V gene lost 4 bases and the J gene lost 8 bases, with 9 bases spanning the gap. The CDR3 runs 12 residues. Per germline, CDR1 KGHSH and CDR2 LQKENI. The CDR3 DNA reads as TGTGCCAGCTCACGGCCCGGAGAGCCCCAGCATTTT. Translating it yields CASSRPGEPQHF.

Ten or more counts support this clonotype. The CDR3 loop is CSAGGVTTDTQYF. CDR3 in DNA: TGCAGTGCGGGCGGGGTTACCACAGATACGCAGTATTTT. V is TRBV20-1 and J is TRBJ2-3; TRBD2 is a possible D gene (6 bases). V was cut by 6 bases and J by 2 bases, with 12 bases left in between. Germline V CDR1 and CDR2: DFQATT, SNEGSKA (reference sequence). The CDR3 length is 13 residues.

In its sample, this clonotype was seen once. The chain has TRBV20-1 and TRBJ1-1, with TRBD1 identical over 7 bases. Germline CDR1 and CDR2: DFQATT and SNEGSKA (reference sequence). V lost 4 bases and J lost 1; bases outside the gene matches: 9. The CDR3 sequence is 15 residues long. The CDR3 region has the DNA TGCAGTGCTACACCTTATAACAGGGGGAACACTGAAGCTTTCTTT. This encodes CSATPYNRGNTEAFF.

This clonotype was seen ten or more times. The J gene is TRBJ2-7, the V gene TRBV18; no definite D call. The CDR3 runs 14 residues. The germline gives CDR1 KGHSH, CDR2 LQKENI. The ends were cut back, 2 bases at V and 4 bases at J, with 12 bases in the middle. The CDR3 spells CASSPMVEIYEQYF. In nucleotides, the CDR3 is TGTGCCAGCTCACCAATGGTGGAAATTTACGAGCAGTACTTC.

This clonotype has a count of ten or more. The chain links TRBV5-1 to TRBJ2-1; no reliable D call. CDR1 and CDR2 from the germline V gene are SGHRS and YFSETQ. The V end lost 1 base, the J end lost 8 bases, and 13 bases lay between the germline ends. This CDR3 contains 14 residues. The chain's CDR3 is CASSLKGYGDEQFF. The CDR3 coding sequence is TGCGCCAGCAGCTTGAAGGGCTATGGCGATGAGCAGTTCTTC.

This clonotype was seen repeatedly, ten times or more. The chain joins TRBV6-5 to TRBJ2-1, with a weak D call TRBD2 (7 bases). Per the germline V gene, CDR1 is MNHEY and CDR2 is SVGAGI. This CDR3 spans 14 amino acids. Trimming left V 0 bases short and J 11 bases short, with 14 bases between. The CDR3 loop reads CASSYSRGGDKQFF. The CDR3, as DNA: TGTGCCAGCAGTTACTCGAGGGGAGGGGACAAGCAGTTCTTC.